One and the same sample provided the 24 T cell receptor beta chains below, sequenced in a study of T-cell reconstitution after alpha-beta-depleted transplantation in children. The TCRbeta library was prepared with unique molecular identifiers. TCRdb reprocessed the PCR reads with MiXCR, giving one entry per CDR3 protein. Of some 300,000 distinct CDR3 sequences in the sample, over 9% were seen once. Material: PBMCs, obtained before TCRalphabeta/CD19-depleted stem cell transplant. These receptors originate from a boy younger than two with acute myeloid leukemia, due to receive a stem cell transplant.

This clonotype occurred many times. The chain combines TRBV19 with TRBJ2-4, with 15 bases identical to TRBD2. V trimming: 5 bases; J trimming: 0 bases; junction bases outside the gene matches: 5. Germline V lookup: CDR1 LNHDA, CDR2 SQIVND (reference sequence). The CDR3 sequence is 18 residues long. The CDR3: CASSSGLAGGIAKNIQYF. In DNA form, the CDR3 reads TGTGCCAGTAGTTCGGGACTAGCGGGGGGAATAGCCAAAAACATTCAGTACTTC.

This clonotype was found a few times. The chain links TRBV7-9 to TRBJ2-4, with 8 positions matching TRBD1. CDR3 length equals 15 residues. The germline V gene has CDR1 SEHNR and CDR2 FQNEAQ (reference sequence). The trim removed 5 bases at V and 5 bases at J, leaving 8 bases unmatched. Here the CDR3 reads CASSLPQGAENIQYF. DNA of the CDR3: TGTGCCAGCAGCCTACCTCAGGGGGCGGAAAACATTCAGTACTTC. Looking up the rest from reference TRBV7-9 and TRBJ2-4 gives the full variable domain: DTGVSQNPRHKITKRGQNVTFRCDPISEHNRLYWYRQTLGQGPEFLTYFQNEAQLEKSRLLSDRFSAERPKGSFSTLEIQRTEQGDSAMYLCASSLPQGAENIQYFGAGTRLSVL.

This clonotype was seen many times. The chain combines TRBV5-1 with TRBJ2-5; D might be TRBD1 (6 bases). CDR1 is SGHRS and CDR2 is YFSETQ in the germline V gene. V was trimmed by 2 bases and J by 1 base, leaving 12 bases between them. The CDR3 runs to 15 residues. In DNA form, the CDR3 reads TGCGCCAGCAGCTTACTCTGGACAGCCCAAGAGACCCAGTACTTC. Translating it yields CASSLLWTAQETQYF.

CDR3: CASSLGYQGSNEQFF. CDR3 coding DNA: TGTGCCAGCAGTTTAGGTTACCAGGGGAGCAATGAGCAGTTCTTC. The chain carries TRBV12-3 or TRBV12-4 and TRBJ2-1, with D possibly being TRBD1 (6 bases). Trimming cost V 1 base and J 6 bases, with 13 bases left between them. The CDR3 has 15 residues.

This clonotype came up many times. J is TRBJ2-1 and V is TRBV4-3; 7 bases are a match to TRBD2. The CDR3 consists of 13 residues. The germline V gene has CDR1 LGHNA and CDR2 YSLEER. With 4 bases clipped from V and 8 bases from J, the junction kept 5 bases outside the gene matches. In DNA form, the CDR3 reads TGCGCCAGCAGCCCGTGGGAGGGTTATGAGCAGTTCTTC. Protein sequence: CASSPWEGYEQFF.

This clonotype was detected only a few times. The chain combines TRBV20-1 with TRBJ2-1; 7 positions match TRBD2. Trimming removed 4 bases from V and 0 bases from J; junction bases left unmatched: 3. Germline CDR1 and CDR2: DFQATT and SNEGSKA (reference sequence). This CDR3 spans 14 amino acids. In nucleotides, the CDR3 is TGCAGTGCTACCGGGGGGTCCTCCTACAATGAGCAGTTCTTC. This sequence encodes CSATGGSSYNEQFF.

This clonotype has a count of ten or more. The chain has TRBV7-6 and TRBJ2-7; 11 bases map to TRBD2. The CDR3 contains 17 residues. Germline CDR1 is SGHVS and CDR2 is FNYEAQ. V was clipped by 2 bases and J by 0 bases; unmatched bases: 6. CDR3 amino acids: CASSLRGLADASYEQYF. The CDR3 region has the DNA TGTGCCAGCAGCTTAAGGGGACTAGCGGACGCCTCCTACGAGCAGTACTTC.

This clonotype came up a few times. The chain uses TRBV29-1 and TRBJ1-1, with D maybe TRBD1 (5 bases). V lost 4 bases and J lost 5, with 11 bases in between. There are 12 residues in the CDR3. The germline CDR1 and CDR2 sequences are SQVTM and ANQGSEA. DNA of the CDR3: TGCAGCGTTGGGGGGTGGGTAACTGAAGCTTTCTTT. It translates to CSVGGWVTEAFF.

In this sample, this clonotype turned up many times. As DNA, the CDR3 is TGCAGTGCTGGGACAGGGCAAGTCAAAAACATTCAGTACTTC. Translated, it gives CSAGTGQVKNIQYF. The chain joins TRBV20-1 to TRBJ2-4, with 9 bases aligning to TRBD1. Germline assignment: CDR1 DFQATT and CDR2 SNEGSKA (reference sequence). This CDR3 is built from 14 residues. After removal of 5 bases from V and 3 bases from J, the junction contained 5 bases not matched to a gene.

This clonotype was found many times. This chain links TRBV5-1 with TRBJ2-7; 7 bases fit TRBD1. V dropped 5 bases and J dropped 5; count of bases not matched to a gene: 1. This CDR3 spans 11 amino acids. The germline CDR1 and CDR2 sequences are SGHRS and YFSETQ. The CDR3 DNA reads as TGCGCCAGCAGACAGGGGAACGAGCAGTACTTC. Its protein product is CASRQGNEQYF. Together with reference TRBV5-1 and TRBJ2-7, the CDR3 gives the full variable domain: KAGVTQTPRYLIKTRGQQVTLSCSPISGHRSVSWYQQTPGQGLQFLFEYFSETQRNKGNFPGRFSGRQFSNSRSEMNVSTLELGDSALYLCASRQGNEQYFGPGTRLTVT.

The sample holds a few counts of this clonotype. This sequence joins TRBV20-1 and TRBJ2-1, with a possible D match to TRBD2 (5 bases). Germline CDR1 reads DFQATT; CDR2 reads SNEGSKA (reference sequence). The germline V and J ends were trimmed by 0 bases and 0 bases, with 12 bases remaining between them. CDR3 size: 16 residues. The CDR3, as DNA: TGCAGTGCTAGAGATCTCCTAGCTCTCTCCTACAATGAGCAGTTCTTC. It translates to CSARDLLALSYNEQFF.

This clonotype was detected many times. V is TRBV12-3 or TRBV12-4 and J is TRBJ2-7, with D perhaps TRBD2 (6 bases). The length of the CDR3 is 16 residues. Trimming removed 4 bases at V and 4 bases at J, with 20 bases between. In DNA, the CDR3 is TGTGCCAGCAGTTCCACTTGGGAGGAGGTGAATTACGAGCAGTACTTC. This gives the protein CASSSTWEEVNYEQYF.

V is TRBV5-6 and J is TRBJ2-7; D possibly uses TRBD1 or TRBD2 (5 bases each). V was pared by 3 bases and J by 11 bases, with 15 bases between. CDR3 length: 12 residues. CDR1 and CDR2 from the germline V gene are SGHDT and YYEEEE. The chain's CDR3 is CASSSWSGTEYF. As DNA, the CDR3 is TGTGCCAGCAGCTCCTGGTCCGGGACGGAGTACTTC.

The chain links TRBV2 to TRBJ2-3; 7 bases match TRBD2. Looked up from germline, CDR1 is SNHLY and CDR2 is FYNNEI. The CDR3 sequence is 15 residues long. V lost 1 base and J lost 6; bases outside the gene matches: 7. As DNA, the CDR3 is TGTGCCAGCAGTGAAGGGGGGGGAGTAGCTGATACGCAGTATTTT. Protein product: CASSEGGGVADTQYF.

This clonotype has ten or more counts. The CDR3 spells CASSLTWTGELFF. The DNA for the CDR3 is TGTGCCAGCAGCTTAACCTGGACCGGGGAGCTGTTTTTT. The chain joins TRBV7-9 to TRBJ2-2; D ambiguous. This CDR3 is 13 amino acids long. Germline V gives CDR1 SEHNR, CDR2 FQNEAQ (reference sequence). V was pared by 2 bases and J by 5 bases, with 6 bases between.

The DNA of the CDR3 is TGCGCCAGCAGTTCTGCCGGGACCTCATATGTGGGAAAACTGTTTTTT. Translated: CASSSAGTSYVGKLFF. The chain uses TRBV5-1 and TRBJ1-4; perhaps TRBD1 as D (5 bases). There are 16 residues in the CDR3. V shed 5 bases and J shed 10 bases, with 24 bases lying between them. Germline CDR1 reads SGHRS; CDR2 reads YFSETQ. Full variable domain (rest looked up from reference TRBV5-1 and TRBJ1-4): KAGVTQTPRYLIKTRGQQVTLSCSPISGHRSVSWYQQTPGQGLQFLFEYFSETQRNKGNFPGRFSGRQFSNSRSEMNVSTLELGDSALYLCASSSAGTSYVGKLFFGSGTQLSVL.

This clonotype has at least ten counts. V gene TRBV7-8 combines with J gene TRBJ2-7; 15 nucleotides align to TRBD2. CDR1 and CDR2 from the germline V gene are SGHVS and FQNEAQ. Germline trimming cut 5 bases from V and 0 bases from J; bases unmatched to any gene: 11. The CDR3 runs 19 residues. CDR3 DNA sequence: TGTGCCAGCAGCACCCGGACTAGCGGGAGGGCCCCACCCTCCTACGAGCAGTACTTC. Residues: CASSTRTSGRAPPSYEQYF.

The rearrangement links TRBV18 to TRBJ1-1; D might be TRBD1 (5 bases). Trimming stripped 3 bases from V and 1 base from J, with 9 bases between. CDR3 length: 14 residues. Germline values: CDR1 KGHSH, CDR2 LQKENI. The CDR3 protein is CASSPGLGNTEAFF. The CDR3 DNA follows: TGTGCCAGCTCACCGGGACTTGGGAACACTGAAGCTTTCTTT. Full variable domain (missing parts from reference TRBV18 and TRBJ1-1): NAGVMQNPRHLVRRRGQEARLRCSPMKGHSHVYWYRQLPEEGLKFMVYLQKENIIDESGMPKERFSAEFPKEGPSILRIQQVVRGDSAAYFCASSPGLGNTEAFFGQGTRLTVV.

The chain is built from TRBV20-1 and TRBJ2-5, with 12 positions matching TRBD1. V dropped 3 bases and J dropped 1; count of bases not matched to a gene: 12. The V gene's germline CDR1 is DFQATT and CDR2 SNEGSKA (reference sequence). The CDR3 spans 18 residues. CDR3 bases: TGCAGTGCTAGGGGAAGGGCCGGGACAGGGGGCCCCCAAGAGACCCAGTACTTC. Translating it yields CSARGRAGTGGPQETQYF.

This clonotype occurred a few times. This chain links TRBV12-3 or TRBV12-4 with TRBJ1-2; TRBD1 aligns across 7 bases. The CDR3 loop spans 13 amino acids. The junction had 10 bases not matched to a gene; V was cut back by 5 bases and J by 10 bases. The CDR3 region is CASSQWGQPNYTF. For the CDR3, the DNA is TGTGCCAGCAGTCAATGGGGACAGCCAAACTACACCTTC.

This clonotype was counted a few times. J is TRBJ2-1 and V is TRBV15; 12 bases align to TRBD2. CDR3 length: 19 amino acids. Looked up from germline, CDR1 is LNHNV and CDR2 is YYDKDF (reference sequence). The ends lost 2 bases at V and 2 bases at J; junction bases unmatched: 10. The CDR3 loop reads CATSRLGLAGGDTYNEQFF. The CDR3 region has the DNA TGTGCCACCAGCAGATTAGGGCTAGCGGGAGGGGATACCTACAATGAGCAGTTCTTC.

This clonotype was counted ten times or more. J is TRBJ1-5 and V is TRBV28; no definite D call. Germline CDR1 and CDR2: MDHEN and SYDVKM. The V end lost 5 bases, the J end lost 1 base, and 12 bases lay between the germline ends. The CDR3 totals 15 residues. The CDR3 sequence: CASSPRRASNQPQHF. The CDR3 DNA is TGTGCCAGCAGTCCCCGGAGAGCGAGCAATCAGCCCCAGCATTTT. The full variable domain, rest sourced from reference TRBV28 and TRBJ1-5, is DVKVTQSSRYLVKRTGEKVFLECVQDMDHENMFWYRQDPGLGLRLIYFSYDVKMKEKGDIPEGYSVSREKKERFSLILESASTNQTSMYLCASSPRRASNQPQHFGDGTRLSIL.

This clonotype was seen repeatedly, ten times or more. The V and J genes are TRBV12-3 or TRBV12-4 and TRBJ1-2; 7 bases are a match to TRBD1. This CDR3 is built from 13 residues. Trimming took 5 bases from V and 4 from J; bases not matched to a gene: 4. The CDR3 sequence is CASSPKGAYGYTF. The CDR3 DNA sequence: TGTGCCAGCAGTCCTAAGGGGGCCTATGGCTACACCTTC.

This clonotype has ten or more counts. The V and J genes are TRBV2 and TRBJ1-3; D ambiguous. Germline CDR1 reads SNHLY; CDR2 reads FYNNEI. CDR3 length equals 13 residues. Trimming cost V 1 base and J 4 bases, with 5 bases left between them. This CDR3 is CASSEVRGNTIYF. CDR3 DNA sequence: TGTGCCAGCAGTGAAGTAAGGGGAAACACCATATATTTT.